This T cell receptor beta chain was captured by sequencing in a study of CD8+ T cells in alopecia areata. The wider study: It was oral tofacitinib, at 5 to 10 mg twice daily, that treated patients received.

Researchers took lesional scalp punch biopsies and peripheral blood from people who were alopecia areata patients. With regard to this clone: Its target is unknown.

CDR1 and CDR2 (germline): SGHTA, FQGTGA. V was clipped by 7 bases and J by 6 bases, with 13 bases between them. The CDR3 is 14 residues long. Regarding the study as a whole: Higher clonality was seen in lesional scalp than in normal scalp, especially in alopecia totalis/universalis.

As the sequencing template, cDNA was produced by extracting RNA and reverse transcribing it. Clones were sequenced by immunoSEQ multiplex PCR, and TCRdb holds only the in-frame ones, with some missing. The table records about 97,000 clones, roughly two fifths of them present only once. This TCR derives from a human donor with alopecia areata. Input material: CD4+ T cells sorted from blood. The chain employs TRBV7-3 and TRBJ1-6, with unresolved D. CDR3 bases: TGTGCCAGCACCAGGACGAGCCTTAATTCACCCCTCCACTTT. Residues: CASTRTSLNSPLHF. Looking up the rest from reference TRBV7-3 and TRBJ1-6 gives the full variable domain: GAGVSQTPSNKVTEKGKYVELRCDPISGHTALYWYRQSLGQGPEFLIYFQGTGAADDSGLPNDRFFAVRPEGSVSTLKIQRTERGDSAVYLCASTRTSLNSPLHFGNGTRLTVT.